This T cell receptor (beta chain) is from a study of blood T cell repertoires in COVID-19. The repertoire was sequenced with immunoSEQ multiplex PCR; TCRdb's copy has only in-frame clones and lacks some. The repertoire holds roughly 25,000 clones, 88% seen once, with roughly 22% in the top ten. This receptor was identified in a man in his 70s in a cohort sampled during active COVID-19. Material: peripheral blood.

The chain's CDR3 is CASSLAAGPNQPQHF. CDR3 sequence (DNA): TGTGCCAGCAGCTTAGCAGCAGGGCCCAATCAGCCCCAGCATTTT. The J gene is TRBJ1-5, the V gene TRBV11-2; D may be TRBD1 (5 bases). The V end was cut by 1 base, the J end by 3 bases, with 10 bases between. Germline V gene data show CDR1 as SGHAT and CDR2 as FQNNGV. The CDR3 runs to 15 residues.